The clone carrying this TCR beta chain was counted only a few times. This CDR3 has 12 residues. V dropped 9 bases and J dropped 5 bases, with 13 bases sitting between them. Germline assignment: CDR1 LNHDA and CDR2 SQIVND (reference sequence). The data derive from a study of T cells in Graves' hyperthyroidism and ophthalmopathy. Study as a whole: Any treatment followed the collection of peripheral blood at initial diagnosis.

Ophthalmopathy in the patients scored at least 3 on Clinical Activity Score and at least 4 on NOSPECS grade, lasting under 3 months. Diagnosis relied on clinical symptoms, serum thyroxine and TRAb, thyroid ultrasound and orbital computed tomography. What was amplified from RNA transcripts were TCR beta CDR3 regions. HTBI primers drove first-round RT-PCR of the TCR CDR3. TCRdb re-called the multiplex PCR reads with MiXCR, one entry per CDR3 protein. The table has about 480,000 distinct CDR3 sequences, 20% to 25% seen once; the top ten hold approximately 49%. Input material: blood. This rearrangement joins TRBV19 to TRBJ1-2, with a tentative D call TRBD1 (6 bases). This clonotype originated in a woman in her sixties or seventies with Graves' ophthalmopathy. CDR3 region: CASSGTPYGYTF. The CDR3 DNA is TGTGCCAGCAGCGGGACACCGTATGGCTACACCTTC.